Sequencing of this T cell receptor (beta chain) was carried out in a study of cytomegalovirus exposure and HLA in healthy donors. Germline values: CDR1 MNHEY, CDR2 SVGAGI. The CDR3 covers 10 residues. Trimming stripped 8 bases from V and 6 bases from J, with 8 bases between. TCRdb's table, derived via immunoSEQ multiplex PCR, lists solely in-frame clones and lacks some. The sample lists approximately 280,000 clones, approximately 88% occurring once. This chain connects TRBV6-5 to TRBJ2-7, with D uncertain. The TCR sequence derives from a young woman in good health and CMV-seronegative. Source material: PBMCs. The CDR3 here is CASAESEQYF. Written as DNA, the CDR3 is TGTGCCAGCGCAGAAAGCGAGCAGTACTTC.